The 6 T cell receptor beta chains given below trace back to one sample, sequenced in a study of cytomegalovirus exposure and HLA in healthy donors. In the PCR, 60 Vbeta and 13 Jbeta primers were used. Here immunoSEQ multiplex PCR was the method, and the copy in TCRdb shows in-frame clones only, minus some. The table has about 190,000 clones, 70% to 80% seen once. Sequenced input: PBMCs. Receptors were obtained from a woman aged 45 to 65 in good health and CMV-seronegative.

Only one count was recorded for this clone. The CDR3 DNA reads as TGCGCCAGCAGCTTGGAGTCAGGGGTCGATGAAGCTTTCTTT. Its translation: CASSLESGVDEAFF. This rearrangement joins TRBV5-1 to TRBJ1-1; D perhaps matches TRBD1 (6 bases). The CDR3 has 14 residues. V was shortened by 0 bases and J by 7 bases, with 13 bases between the two germline ends. Germline loops: CDR1 SGHRS, CDR2 YFSETQ.

This chain uses TRBV15 with TRBJ2-5; 14 nucleotides line up with TRBD2. V lost 1 base to trimming and J lost 6 bases; unmatched junction nucleotides: 7. This CDR3 region has 17 residues. Per germline, CDR1 LNHNV and CDR2 YYDKDF (reference sequence). CDR3 loop: CATSRGLAGGPMKTQYF. The CDR3 DNA is TGTGCCACCAGCAGAGGACTAGCGGGGGGGCCGATGAAGACCCAGTACTTC.

The chain joins TRBV2 to TRBJ2-3, with D possibly matching TRBD1 (6 bases). Germline CDR1 SNHLY, CDR2 FYNNEI. The germline V and J ends were trimmed by 7 bases and 2 bases, with 13 bases remaining between them. CDR3 size: 14 residues. CDR3 region: CASKQGRPTDTQYF. CDR3 coding DNA: TGTGCCAGCAAACAGGGCCGGCCCACAGATACGCAGTATTTT.

This chain links TRBV7-2 with TRBJ2-7, with D possibly TRBD1 on 5 matching bases. Looked up from germline, CDR1 is SGHTA and CDR2 is FQGNSA. V lost 6 bases to trimming and J lost 3 bases, with 18 bases between them. The CDR3 is 15 residues long. CDR3: CASSLDTQGYYEQYF. CDR3 DNA: TGTGCCAGCAGTCTAGACACGCAGGGATACTACGAGCAGTACTTC. Using reference TRBV7-2 and TRBJ2-7 for the parts outside the CDR3, the full variable domain is GAGVSQSPSNKVTEKGKDVELRCDPISGHTALYWYRQSLGQGLEFLIYFQGNSAPDKSGLPSDRFSAERTGGSVSTLTIQRTQQEDSAVYLCASSLDTQGYYEQYFGPGTRLTVT.

The V gene is TRBV29-1, the J gene TRBJ2-7; D might be TRBD1 (6 bases). The germline gives CDR1 SQVTM, CDR2 ANQGSEA. This CDR3 spans 14 amino acids. The V and J ends lost 3 bases and 4 bases respectively, with 16 bases between them. In DNA form, the CDR3 reads TGCAGCGTTGAGGACAGATCAGGGGTGTACGAGCAGTACTTC. It specifies CSVEDRSGVYEQYF.

The sample holds a few counts of this clone. V is TRBV7-3 and J is TRBJ2-1; tentative D call: TRBD1 (6 bases). The CDR3 covers 16 residues. Germline V gene data show CDR1 as SGHTA and CDR2 as FQGTGA. Trimming removed 5 bases at V and 8 bases at J, with 22 bases between. In nucleotides, the CDR3 is TGTGCCAGCAGCCCCTCACCGGCCCCAGGGGCGCATGAGCAGTTCTTC. This translates into CASSPSPAPGAHEQFF.